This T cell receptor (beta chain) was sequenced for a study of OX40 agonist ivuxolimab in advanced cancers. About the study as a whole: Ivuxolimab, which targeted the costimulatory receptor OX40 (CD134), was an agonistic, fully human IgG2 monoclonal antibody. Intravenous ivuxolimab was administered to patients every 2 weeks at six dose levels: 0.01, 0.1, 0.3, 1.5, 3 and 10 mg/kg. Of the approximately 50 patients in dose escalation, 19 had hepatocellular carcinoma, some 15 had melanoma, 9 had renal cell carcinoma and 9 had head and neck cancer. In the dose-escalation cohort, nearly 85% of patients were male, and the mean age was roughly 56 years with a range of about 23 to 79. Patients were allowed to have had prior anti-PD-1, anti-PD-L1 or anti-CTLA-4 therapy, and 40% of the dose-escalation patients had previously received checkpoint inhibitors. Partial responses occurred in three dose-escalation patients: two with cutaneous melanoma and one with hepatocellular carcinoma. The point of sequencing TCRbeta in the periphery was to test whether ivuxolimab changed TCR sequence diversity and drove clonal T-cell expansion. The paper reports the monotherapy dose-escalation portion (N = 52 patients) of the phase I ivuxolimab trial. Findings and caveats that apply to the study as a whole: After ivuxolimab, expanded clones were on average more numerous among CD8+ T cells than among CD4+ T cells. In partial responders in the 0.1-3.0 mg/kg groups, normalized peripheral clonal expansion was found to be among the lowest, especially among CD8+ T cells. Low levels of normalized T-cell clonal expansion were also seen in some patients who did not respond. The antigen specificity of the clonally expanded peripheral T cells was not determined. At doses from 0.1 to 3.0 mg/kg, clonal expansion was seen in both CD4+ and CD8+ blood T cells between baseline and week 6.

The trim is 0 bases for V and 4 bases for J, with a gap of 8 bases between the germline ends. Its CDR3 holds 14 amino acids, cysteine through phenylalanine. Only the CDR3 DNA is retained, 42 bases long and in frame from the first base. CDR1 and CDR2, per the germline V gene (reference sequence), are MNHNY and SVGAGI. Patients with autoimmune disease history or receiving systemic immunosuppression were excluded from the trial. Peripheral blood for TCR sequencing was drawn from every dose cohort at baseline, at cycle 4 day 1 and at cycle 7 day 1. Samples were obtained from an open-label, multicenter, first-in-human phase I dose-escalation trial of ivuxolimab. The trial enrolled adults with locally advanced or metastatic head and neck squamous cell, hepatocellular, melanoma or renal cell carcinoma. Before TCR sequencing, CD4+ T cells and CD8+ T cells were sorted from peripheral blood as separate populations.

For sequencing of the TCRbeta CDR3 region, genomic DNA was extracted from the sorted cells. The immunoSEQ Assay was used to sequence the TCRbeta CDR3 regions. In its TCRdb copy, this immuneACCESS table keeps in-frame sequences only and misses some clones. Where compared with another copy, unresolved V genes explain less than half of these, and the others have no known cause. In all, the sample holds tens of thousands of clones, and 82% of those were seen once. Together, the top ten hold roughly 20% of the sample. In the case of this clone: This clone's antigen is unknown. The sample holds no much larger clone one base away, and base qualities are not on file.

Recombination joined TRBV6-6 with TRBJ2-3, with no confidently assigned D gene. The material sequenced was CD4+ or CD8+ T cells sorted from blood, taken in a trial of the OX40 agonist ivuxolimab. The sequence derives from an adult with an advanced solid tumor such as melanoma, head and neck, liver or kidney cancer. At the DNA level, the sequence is TGTGCCAGCAGTTACTCCTTGGGCGCAGATACGCAGTATTTT. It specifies CASSYSLGADTQYF.